A single sample is the source of the 29 T cell receptor beta chains below, sequenced in a study of T-cell reconstitution after alpha-beta-depleted transplantation in children. Library preparation (for TCRbeta) was performed with unique molecular identifiers. TCRdb redid the calling of the PCR reads with MiXCR, one entry per CDR3 protein. Here the sample spans hundreds of thousands of distinct CDR3 sequences, 17% being singletons. The sample in question was PBMCs, mostly from graft donor cells, obtained 360 days after TCRalphabeta/CD19-depleted stem cell transplant. The receptors come from a male patient between 2 and 15 years old who had a stem cell transplant for acute lymphoblastic leukemia, so the T cells may come from the graft donor.

This clonotype was counted only a few times. The chain joins TRBV15 to TRBJ2-7; TRBD1 aligns across 8 bases. Losses at the gene ends were 3 bases for V and 2 bases for J; bases not matched to a gene: 3. This CDR3 region has 14 residues. Germline V gives CDR1 LNHNV, CDR2 YYDKDF (reference sequence). Here the CDR3 reads CATSSETGAYEQYF. The CDR3 coding sequence is TGTGCCACCAGCAGCGAGACAGGGGCCTACGAGCAGTACTTC.

The chain has TRBV6-2 or TRBV6-3 and TRBJ2-2; D is unresolved. This CDR3 comprises 14 residues. Germline V gives CDR1 MNHEY, CDR2 SVGEGT. Trimming cost V 4 bases and J 1 base, with 7 bases left between them. This chain's CDR3 is CASSFQRNTGELFF. The CDR3 DNA reads as TGTGCCAGCAGTTTCCAGAGGAACACCGGGGAGCTGTTTTTT.

This clonotype has only a few counts. This chain uses TRBV5-6 with TRBJ2-3; the D call may be TRBD1 or TRBD2 (6 bases each). V lost 0 bases and J 11 bases, leaving 10 bases between the germline ends. Per germline, CDR1 SGHDT and CDR2 YYEEEE. The CDR3 has 12 residues. This CDR3 reads CASSLGRGQQYF. DNA of the CDR3: TGTGCCAGCAGCTTGGGTCGGGGGCAGCAGTATTTT.

This clonotype was seen only a few times. The gene calls are TRBV5-1 and TRBJ2-2, with D perhaps TRBD2 (5 bases). Germline V gene data show CDR1 as SGHRS and CDR2 as YFSETQ. Trimming left V 6 bases short and J 4 bases short, with 13 bases between. The CDR3 is 14 amino acids. The CDR3 nucleotides read TGCGCCAGCAACAAACCCGAGGGCACCGGGGAGCTGTTTTTT. The encoded protein is CASNKPEGTGELFF.

This clonotype occurred a few times. This rearrangement joins TRBV24-1 to TRBJ2-5, with 13 nucleotides matching TRBD2. Germline-derived CDR1 and CDR2 are KGHDR and SFDVKD. The CDR3 contains 19 residues. V gave up 4 bases and J gave up 0 bases; unmatched junction bases: 10. CDR3 amino acids: CATSDVPGTSGAYQETQYF. In DNA, the CDR3 is TGTGCCACCAGTGACGTCCCTGGGACTAGCGGGGCCTACCAAGAGACCCAGTACTTC.

This clonotype has ten or more counts. V and J are TRBV11-2 and TRBJ2-5; D remains ambiguous. The CDR3 is 15 residues long. Trimming took 3 bases from V and 4 from J, leaving 15 bases between them. CDR1 and CDR2 (germline): SGHAT, FQNNGV. Written as DNA, the CDR3 is TGTGCCAGCAGCTTTGTTCACGGTCCGGGAGAGACCCAGTACTTC. Its protein product is CASSFVHGPGETQYF. Using reference TRBV11-2 and TRBJ2-5 for the parts outside the CDR3, the full variable domain is EAGVAQSPRYKIIEKRQSVAFWCNPISGHATLYWYQQILGQGPKLLIQFQNNGVVDDSQLPKDRFSAERLKGVDSTLKIQPAKLEDSAVYLCASSFVHGPGETQYFGPGTRLLVL.

A few counts support this clonotype. This rearrangement joins TRBV7-2 to TRBJ2-7, with TRBD2 matching 10 bases. The CDR3 extends over 17 amino acids. V dropped 2 bases and J dropped 3; count of bases not matched to a gene: 10. Germline V gives CDR1 SGHTA, CDR2 FQGNSA. The CDR3 DNA follows: TGTGCCAGCAGCTTACTTCCGAGCGGGGGGGCTCACTACGAGCAGTACTTC. Translation gives CASSLLPSGGAHYEQYF.

The V gene is TRBV11-2, the J gene TRBJ2-2, with a possible D match to TRBD2 (6 bases). The CDR3 loop spans 15 amino acids. V was clipped by 8 bases and J by 7 bases, with 20 bases between them. Germline CDR1 and CDR2: SGHAT and FQNNGV. CDR3 coding DNA: TGTGCCAGCCGAATCGTGACTAGTCCGGACGGGGAGCTGTTTTTT. It specifies CASRIVTSPDGELFF.

The chain combines TRBV7-9 with TRBJ1-6, with 9 positions matching TRBD1. CDR1 and CDR2 (germline): SEHNR, FQNEAQ (reference sequence). Trimming at V came to 5 bases and at J to 8 bases, leaving 7 bases not matched to a gene. The CDR3 sequence is 15 residues long. CDR3 nucleotides: TGTGCCAGCAGCGCCGACAGGGGGGGGCATTCACCCCTCCACTTT. Its translation: CASSADRGGHSPLHF.

This clonotype turned up a few times. This chain joins TRBV18 and TRBJ2-2; a possible D gene is TRBD1 (7 bases). Trimming removed 4 bases from V and 0 bases from J, with 21 bases in between. Germline V gene data show CDR1 as KGHSH and CDR2 as LQKENI. CDR3 length equals 19 residues. The CDR3 coding sequence is TGTGCCAGCTCACTTACCCAGACACAGGGGAGGTCGAACACCGGGGAGCTGTTTTTT. Translation: CASSLTQTQGRSNTGELFF. The variable domain in full, completed from reference TRBV18 and TRBJ2-2, reads NAGVMQNPRHLVRRRGQEARLRCSPMKGHSHVYWYRQLPEEGLKFMVYLQKENIIDESGMPKERFSAEFPKEGPSILRIQQVVRGDSAAYFCASSLTQTQGRSNTGELFFGEGSRLTVL.

This clonotype occurred a few times. This rearrangement joins TRBV27 to TRBJ1-2; D possibly corresponds to TRBD1 (6 bases). CDR1 is MNHEY and CDR2 is SMNVEV in the germline V gene (reference sequence). Trimming removed 0 bases at V and 3 bases at J, with 14 bases between. The CDR3 consists of 16 residues. In DNA form, the CDR3 reads TGTGCCAGCAGTTTATCGGACAGACCTCTTGACTATGGCTACACCTTC. Translation gives CASSLSDRPLDYGYTF.

The gene calls are TRBV7-2 and TRBJ2-7, with 11 bases lining up with TRBD2. Germline CDR1 reads SGHTA; CDR2 reads FQGNSA. The junction had 5 bases not matched to a gene; V was cut back by 5 bases and J by 2 bases. This CDR3 has 15 residues. DNA for the CDR3: TGTGCCAGCAGCACTGTAGCGGGAGGGCCCTACGAGCAGTACTTC. This sequence encodes CASSTVAGGPYEQYF.

J is TRBJ2-3 and V is TRBV20-1; 9 bases are a match to TRBD1. The length of the CDR3 is 14 residues. Unmatched junction bases numbered 3, after V lost 1 base and J lost 4 bases. The germline CDR1 and CDR2 sequences are DFQATT and SNEGSKA (reference sequence). CDR3 coding DNA: TGCAGTGCTAGAGTATACAGGGGGCCAGATACGCAGTATTTT. Translated: CSARVYRGPDTQYF.

This clonotype was observed a handful of times. The chain has TRBV5-1 and TRBJ1-3, with D uncertain. This CDR3 comprises 15 residues. The germline V and J ends were trimmed by 2 bases and 0 bases, with 9 bases remaining between them. In germline, CDR1 is SGHRS, CDR2 YFSETQ. CDR3 protein: CASSLGSSSGNTIYF. CDR3 nucleotide sequence: TGCGCCAGCAGCTTAGGCAGTTCCTCTGGAAACACCATATATTTT.

This clonotype was detected only a few times. V gene TRBV27 combines with J gene TRBJ2-5; D remains ambiguous. CDR3 size: 13 residues. Germline values: CDR1 MNHEY, CDR2 SMNVEV (reference sequence). The ends were cut back, 8 bases at V and 5 bases at J, with 15 bases in the middle. This CDR3 is CASRQDLWETQYF. Written as DNA, the CDR3 is TGTGCCAGCCGTCAGGACCTTTGGGAGACCCAGTACTTC.

The rearrangement links TRBV11-2 to TRBJ2-7, with 7 positions matching TRBD2. The CDR3 length is 16 residues. Germline V gene lookup returns CDR1 SGHAT and CDR2 FQNNGV. Trimming removed 5 bases from V and 1 base from J; junction bases left unmatched: 11. In nucleotides, the CDR3 is TGTGCCAGCAGCAGGGAGGGACGGTGGGAGTCCTACGAGCAGTACTTC. It encodes CASSREGRWESYEQYF.

This clonotype has at least ten counts. The rearrangement links TRBV27 to TRBJ2-7, with 12 bases fitting TRBD2. With V trimmed by 5 bases and J by 5 bases, 16 bases remained unmatched. This CDR3 contains 18 residues. Germline assignment: CDR1 MNHEY and CDR2 SMNVEV (reference sequence). In DNA, the CDR3 is TGTGCCAGCAGTCCCTCATTAGGACTAGCGGGGTCGTTCGACGAGCAGTACTTC. Translation: CASSPSLGLAGSFDEQYF.

V gene TRBV7-8 combines with J gene TRBJ1-5; no reliable D call. The CDR3 consists of 17 residues. The V gene lost 0 bases and the J gene lost 0 bases, with 12 bases spanning the gap. Germline loops: CDR1 SGHVS, CDR2 FQNEAQ. CDR3 nucleotide sequence: TGTGCCAGCAGCTTAGCGCGGGCAGAGTATAGCAATCAGCCCCAGCATTTT. Amino acids: CASSLARAEYSNQPQHF.

The chain recombines TRBV28 with TRBJ1-5, with D possibly TRBD1 on 6 matching bases. This CDR3 contains 17 residues. Trimming left V 2 bases short and J 3 bases short, with 17 bases between. Germline loops: CDR1 MDHEN, CDR2 SYDVKM. CDR3: CASSLRLTRGYNQPQHF. Here the CDR3 DNA reads TGTGCCAGCAGTTTACGACTAACCAGGGGATACAATCAGCCCCAGCATTTT. Filled out from reference TRBV28 and TRBJ1-5, the complete variable domain reads DVKVTQSSRYLVKRTGEKVFLECVQDMDHENMFWYRQDPGLGLRLIYFSYDVKMKEKGDIPEGYSVSREKKERFSLILESASTNQTSMYLCASSLRLTRGYNQPQHFGDGTRLSIL.

This clonotype has a count of ten or more. The chain combines TRBV29-1 with TRBJ2-5; 7 bases fit TRBD1. Germline trimming cut 3 bases from V and 5 bases from J; bases unmatched to any gene: 12. Germline CDR1 is SQVTM and CDR2 is ANQGSEA. CDR3 length: 15 residues. The CDR3 DNA reads TGCAGCGTTGAGGGGAACAGGGGTGATTTGGAGACCCAGTACTTC. Translated, it gives CSVEGNRGDLETQYF.

In its sample, this clonotype was seen many times. The gene calls are TRBV20-1 and TRBJ2-2; D remains unclear. Germline-derived CDR1 and CDR2 are DFQATT and SNEGSKA (reference sequence). V was shortened by 1 base and J by 6 bases, with 9 bases between the two germline ends. The length of the CDR3 is 13 residues. This CDR3 reads CSARGSVAGELFF. The CDR3 DNA sequence: TGCAGTGCTAGAGGCAGCGTCGCCGGGGAGCTGTTTTTT.

V gene TRBV6-5 combines with J gene TRBJ1-2; a possible D gene is TRBD1 (6 bases). The V gene lost 2 bases and the J gene lost 6 bases, with 7 bases spanning the gap. Germline-derived CDR1 and CDR2 are MNHEY and SVGAGI. The CDR3 totals 12 residues. CDR3 protein: CASSYEGDGYTF. The CDR3 nucleotides read TGTGCCAGCAGTTACGAGGGGGATGGCTACACCTTC.

This clonotype has only a few counts. The chain links TRBV7-9 to TRBJ2-1; 12 nucleotides line up with TRBD2. V was clipped by 3 bases and J by 10 bases; unmatched bases: 4. The CDR3 totals 14 residues. CDR1 and CDR2 (germline): SEHNR, FQNEAQ (reference sequence). The CDR3 DNA follows: TGTGCCAGCAGCTTGTCCGGGACTAGCGGGGAGCAGTTCTTC. It codes for CASSLSGTSGEQFF.

This clonotype occurred a few times. The rearrangement links TRBV19 to TRBJ2-6; TRBD1 matches at 7 bases. Trimming at V came to 4 bases and at J to 1 base, leaving 10 bases not matched to a gene. The CDR3 is made up of 18 amino acids. From germline, CDR1 is LNHDA and CDR2 SQIVND (reference sequence). CDR3 in DNA: TGTGCCAGTAGTAGGCCGGGACAGAGGCCTTCTGGGGCCAACGTCCTGACTTTC. Amino acids: CASSRPGQRPSGANVLTF.

On this clonotype itself: One end of the junction varies from germline; a read error may be responsible. The J gene is TRBJ2-7, the V gene TRBV4-1, with D perhaps TRBD1 (5 bases). Germline lookup yields CDR1 MGHRA and CDR2 YSYEKL. The CDR3 is 12 amino acids. The CDR3 DNA is TGCGCCAGCAGCCAAGGAGGAAGGGGCACTTTCTTC. Its protein product is CASSQGGRGTFF.

The chain joins TRBV12-3 or TRBV12-4 to TRBJ2-7, with 7 bases identical to TRBD1. The CDR3 is 13 residues long. The ends lost 5 bases at V and 5 bases at J; junction bases unmatched: 6. CDR3 residues: CASSPRQGNEQYF. DNA for the CDR3: TGTGCCAGCAGTCCGAGACAGGGCAACGAGCAGTACTTC.

This rearrangement joins TRBV9 to TRBJ1-4; 7 bases match TRBD1. Germline values: CDR1 SGDLS, CDR2 YYNGEE. Trimming took 4 bases from V and 3 from J; bases not matched to a gene: 12. This CDR3 region has 17 residues. CDR3 sequence: CASSPGGTVRANEKLFF. In nucleotides, the CDR3 is TGTGCCAGCAGCCCAGGGGGGACAGTCCGGGCTAATGAAAAACTGTTTTTT.

The chain couples TRBV20-1 to TRBJ2-1; 10 bases match TRBD2. The V gene's germline CDR1 is DFQATT and CDR2 SNEGSKA (reference sequence). CDR3 length: 14 amino acids. The CDR3: CCARTSGNVDEQFF. CDR3 nucleotides: TGCTGCGCTAGAACTAGCGGGAATGTCGATGAGCAGTTCTTC.

The gene calls are TRBV11-1 and TRBJ2-7, with 9 nucleotides matching TRBD1. CDR1 and CDR2 from the germline V gene are SGHAT and FQDESV (reference sequence). The CDR3 is 15 residues long. The trim removed 5 bases at V and 3 bases at J, leaving 8 bases unmatched. CDR3 sequence (DNA): TGTGCCAGCAGCACAAGGTGGGACAGGGACTACGAGCAGTACTTC. This sequence encodes CASSTRWDRDYEQYF.